These 32 T cell receptor beta chains originate from one sample sequenced in a study of control samples from healthy donors and cancer patients. Data came from immunoSEQ multiplex PCR; TCRdb stores just in-frame clones and leaves some out. The repertoire holds about 140,000 clones, with around nine tenths as singletons. Sequencing was done on a sample of blood. The receptors shown here come from a woman between 25 and 40 years old in good health.

The chain links TRBV7-8 to TRBJ1-3; D remains ambiguous. Per the germline V gene, CDR1 is SGHVS and CDR2 is FQNEAQ. The CDR3 is 14 amino acids. V lost 3 bases and J lost 1, with 7 bases in between. The CDR3 DNA reads TGTGCCAGCAGCTTCGGAGGGTCTGGAAACACCATATATTTT. Its translation: CASSFGGSGNTIYF.

This clone showed up just once. CDR3: CATSRDFTTETQYF. The CDR3 DNA is TGTGCCACCAGCAGGGATTTTACAACCGAGACCCAGTACTTC. The chain couples TRBV15 to TRBJ2-5, with D uncertain. Trimming stripped 3 bases from V and 5 bases from J, with 13 bases between. The CDR3 has 14 residues. The germline V gene has CDR1 LNHNV and CDR2 YYDKDF (reference sequence). Looking up the rest from reference TRBV15 and TRBJ2-5 gives the full variable domain: DAMVIQNPRYQVTQFGKPVTLSCSQTLNHNVMYWYQQKSSQAPKLLFHYYDKDFNNEADTPDNFQSRRPNTSFCFLDIRSPGLGDTAMYLCATSRDFTTETQYFGPGTRLLVL.

Here the CDR3 DNA reads TGTGCCACCAGCAGAGATCCAGCGGGAGAAAAGACCCAGTACTTC. As protein: CATSRDPAGEKTQYF. The V gene is TRBV15, the J gene TRBJ2-5; TRBD2 aligns across 8 bases. Germline lookup yields CDR1 LNHNV and CDR2 YYDKDF (reference sequence). Trimming cost V 0 bases and J 6 bases; bases outside gene matches: 6. The CDR3 runs to 15 residues.

The chain's CDR3 is CASSLGGEVEFF. CDR3 nucleotides: TGTGCCAGCAGCCTCGGCGGAGAGGTGGAGTTCTTC. The rearrangement joins TRBV6-6 to TRBJ2-1, with D hard to call. V shed 6 bases and J shed 14 bases, with 17 bases lying between them. Germline V gene sequence: CDR1 MNHNY, CDR2 SVGAGI (reference sequence). This CDR3 has 12 residues.

The chain links TRBV18 to TRBJ2-1; 7 positions match TRBD2. Germline CDR1 and CDR2: KGHSH and LQKENI. J lost 1 base, V lost 0 bases, and 3 bases had no gene match. This CDR3 comprises 16 residues. CDR3 sequence reads: CASSPPREQSYNEQFF. CDR3 nucleotide sequence: TGTGCCAGCTCACCACCGCGGGAGCAATCCTACAATGAGCAGTTCTTC.

This clone occurred once. The rearrangement uses TRBV6-1 and TRBJ2-1; no firm D call. Per germline, CDR1 MNHNS and CDR2 SASEGT. CDR3 size: 10 residues. Trimming took off 3 bases at V and 10 bases at J, with 4 bases between the two ends. In nucleotides, the CDR3 is TGTGCCAGCAGTGAGGGGGAGCAGTTCTTC. Translating gives CASSEGEQFF.

As DNA, the CDR3 is TGTGCCATCAGTGGGGCCCCGGGGGAAAAACTGTTTTTT. Encoded protein: CAISGAPGEKLFF. The chain employs TRBV10-3 and TRBJ1-4; no definite D call. The CDR3 sequence is 13 residues long. The germline CDR1 and CDR2 sequences are ENHRY and SYGVKD. Trimming shortened V by 4 bases and J by 8 bases, and 11 bases separated the two germline ends.

This sequence joins TRBV27 and TRBJ1-4; D is unresolved. Germline CDR1 and CDR2: MNHEY and SMNVEV (reference sequence). There are 12 residues in the CDR3. The V end was cut by 6 bases, the J end by 8 bases, with 10 bases between. CDR3 in DNA: TGTGCCAGCAGCGATGACTCAGAAAAACTGTTTTTT. It encodes CASSDDSEKLFF.

The J gene is TRBJ1-2, the V gene TRBV2, with 12 bases lining up with TRBD1. The V gene's germline CDR1 is SNHLY and CDR2 FYNNEI. With V trimmed by 7 bases and J by 7 bases, 10 bases remained unmatched. The CDR3 has 15 residues. This chain's CDR3 is CASNPSGTGGGGYTF. In nucleotides, the CDR3 is TGTGCCAGCAATCCGAGCGGGACAGGGGGCGGTGGCTACACCTTC.

The CDR3 sequence is CASRALGNEQFF. CDR3 DNA: TGTGCCAGCAGGGCCCTTGGCAATGAGCAGTTCTTC. The rearrangement uses TRBV2 and TRBJ2-1; D ambiguous. In germline, CDR1 is SNHLY, CDR2 FYNNEI. Trimming cost V 6 bases and J 6 bases, with 9 bases left between them. This CDR3 contains 12 residues.

The chain carries TRBV2 and TRBJ2-1, with D hard to call. Trimming took 4 bases from V and 0 from J, leaving 4 bases between them. Germline assignment: CDR1 SNHLY and CDR2 FYNNEI. The length of the CDR3 is 13 residues. CDR3 sequence (DNA): TGTGCCAGCAGTGGGCTCTCCTACAATGAGCAGTTCTTC. Its translation: CASSGLSYNEQFF.

The rearrangement uses TRBV7-9 and TRBJ1-6; TRBD1 matches 9 bases. The CDR3 has 15 amino acids. The V gene's germline CDR1 is SEHNR and CDR2 FQNEAQ (reference sequence). V lost 5 bases, J lost 8 bases, and 7 bases stayed unmatched. CDR3: CASSPQDRGDSPLHF. CDR3 DNA sequence: TGTGCCAGCAGCCCGCAGGACAGGGGCGATTCACCCCTCCACTTT.

The genes are TRBV9 and TRBJ1-6; a possible D gene is TRBD1 (5 bases). Germline-derived CDR1 and CDR2 are SGDLS and YYNGEE. The CDR3 sequence is 15 residues long. Trimming removed 6 bases at V and 6 bases at J, with 16 bases between. DNA of the CDR3: TGTGCCAGCACCCCCGGAGGGGCGTTTAATTCACCCCTCCACTTT. It translates to CASTPGGAFNSPLHF.

Only one count was recorded for this clone. Additional DNA sequences in this sample encode the identical CDR3. The J gene is TRBJ1-1, the V gene TRBV28, with D uncertain. Germline CDR1 MDHEN, CDR2 SYDVKM. V was cut by 2 bases and J by 5 bases, with 6 bases left in between. This CDR3 has 12 residues. DNA of the CDR3: TGTGCCAGCAGTTTAGGGGATACTGAAGCTTTCTTT. Translation: CASSLGDTEAFF.

This chain joins TRBV4-1 and TRBJ2-7, with D unclear. There are 16 residues in the CDR3. From germline, CDR1 is MGHRA and CDR2 YSYEKL. Trimming took off 1 base at V and 0 bases at J, with 13 bases between the two ends. CDR3 region: CASSQGRDPNSYEQYF. CDR3 in DNA: TGCGCCAGCAGCCAAGGTCGCGATCCGAACTCCTACGAGCAGTACTTC.

For the CDR3, the DNA is TGTGCCAGCAGCGACGGACAGCCGAACACTGAAGCTTTCTTT. Translated: CASSDGQPNTEAFF. The chain has TRBV6-6 and TRBJ1-1, with D possibly matching TRBD1 (6 bases). This CDR3 is 14 amino acids long. V was clipped by 6 bases and J by 1 base, with 12 bases between them. Germline-derived CDR1 and CDR2 are MNHNY and SVGAGI (reference sequence).

The chain is built from TRBV9 and TRBJ2-1; 12 bases fit TRBD2. The V gene's germline CDR1 is SGDLS and CDR2 YYNGEE. Unmatched junction bases numbered 16, after V lost 0 bases and J lost 12 bases. This CDR3 spans 18 amino acids. The CDR3 nucleotides are TGTGCCAGCAGCGTAGCTACTAGCGGGAGGCCTTTCGGGGTTGTGCAGTTCTTC. It is translated as CASSVATSGRPFGVVQFF.

V and J are TRBV29-1 and TRBJ1-3; tentative D call: TRBD1 (5 bases). Germline lookup yields CDR1 SQVTM and CDR2 ANQGSEA. Deletions cut 4 bases from V and 2 bases from J, with 9 bases between. The CDR3 totals 13 residues. CDR3 sequence: CSVAGGTGNTIYF. The CDR3 DNA follows: TGCAGCGTTGCGGGGGGAACTGGAAACACCATATATTTT.

This clone has only one observation. The chain is built from TRBV5-6 and TRBJ2-1; D possibly corresponds to TRBD1 (5 bases). The germline V and J ends were trimmed by 1 base and 8 bases, with 10 bases remaining between them. The germline V gene encodes CDR1 SGHDT and CDR2 YYEEEE. CDR3 length equals 13 residues. The CDR3 here is CASSLQGLDEQFF. In nucleotides, the CDR3 is TGTGCCAGCAGCTTGCAGGGTCTGGATGAGCAGTTCTTC.

This clone showed up just once. The V gene is TRBV2, the J gene TRBJ2-2; D remains unclear. Germline values: CDR1 SNHLY, CDR2 FYNNEI. V was trimmed by 2 bases and J by 3 bases, leaving 16 bases between them. The CDR3 sequence is 17 residues long. This chain's CDR3 is CASSENNPRADTGELFF. DNA of the CDR3: TGTGCCAGCAGTGAAAACAACCCCCGGGCTGACACCGGGGAGCTGTTTTTT.

This clone was picked up a small number of times. The rearrangement joins TRBV24-1 to TRBJ2-2; the D is unclear. Trimming pared 2 bases from V and 4 bases from J, leaving 10 bases between. Germline lookup yields CDR1 KGHDR and CDR2 SFDVKD. The length of the CDR3 is 15 residues. The CDR3 region has the DNA TGTGCCACCAGTGATTCTCGGGCGACCACCGGGGAGCTGTTTTTT. Translated: CATSDSRATTGELFF.

The chain uses TRBV19 and TRBJ2-1; the D is unclear. The ends were cut back, 0 bases at V and 0 bases at J, with 6 bases in the middle. The CDR3 runs 15 residues. The germline V gene encodes CDR1 LNHDA and CDR2 SQIVND (reference sequence). The CDR3 bases are TGTGCCAGTAGTATAGACGCGAGCTCCTACAATGAGCAGTTCTTC. Translating it yields CASSIDASSYNEQFF. The complete variable domain, with remaining parts taken from reference TRBV19 and TRBJ2-1, reads DGGITQSPKYLFRKEGQNVTLSCEQNLNHDAMYWYRQDPGQGLRLIYYSQIVNDFQKGDIAEGYSVSREKKESFPLTVTSAQKNPTAFYLCASSIDASSYNEQFFGPGTRLTVL.

The rearrangement links TRBV7-9 to TRBJ2-7; D gene uncertain. V lost 0 bases to trimming and J lost 0 bases, with 18 bases between them. Germline CDR1 SEHNR, CDR2 FQNEAQ (reference sequence). The CDR3 length is 18 residues. CDR3 region: CASSLAPRSSESSYEQYF. CDR3 DNA sequence: TGTGCCAGCAGCTTAGCCCCCCGCAGCTCAGAGAGCTCCTACGAGCAGTACTTC.

Of note for this clone: In the same sample, other DNA sequences code for this CDR3. This chain links TRBV19 with TRBJ1-2; tentatively, D is TRBD1 (6 bases). The V and J ends lost 5 bases and 0 bases respectively, with 10 bases between them. The CDR3 runs 14 residues. Per germline, CDR1 LNHDA and CDR2 SQIVND (reference sequence). Here the CDR3 reads CASSPGQPNYGYTF. The CDR3, as DNA: TGTGCCAGTAGTCCTGGACAGCCTAACTATGGCTACACCTTC.

This clone was picked up a small number of times. V is TRBV7-9 and J is TRBJ2-7, with D possibly being TRBD2 (5 bases). Trimming shortened V by 6 bases and J by 3 bases, and 21 bases separated the two germline ends. The CDR3 loop spans 16 amino acids. CDR1 SEHNR and CDR2 FQNEAQ come from the germline V gene (reference sequence). Here the CDR3 reads CASSHARGSEIYEQYF. DNA of the CDR3: TGTGCCAGCAGTCATGCCCGAGGGTCGGAAATCTACGAGCAGTACTTC.

V usage is TRBV30 and J usage is TRBJ1-4; D call uncertain. Trimming removed 2 bases at V and 7 bases at J, with 5 bases between. This CDR3 has 11 amino acids. Germline-derived CDR1 and CDR2 are GTSNPN and SVGIG (reference sequence). The CDR3 DNA reads as TGTGCCTGGAGTCGGGGTGAAAAACTGTTTTTT. It codes for CAWSRGEKLFF.

The chain has TRBV9 and TRBJ2-1; a possible D gene is TRBD2 (6 bases). Trimming removed 4 bases from V and 12 bases from J, with 26 bases in between. This CDR3 spans 16 amino acids. Germline assignment: CDR1 SGDLS and CDR2 YYNGEE. CDR3 sequence reads: CASSTGTGTLHGGQFF. CDR3 DNA sequence: TGTGCCAGCAGCACGGGGACTGGCACCCTCCACGGGGGGCAGTTCTTC.

The rearrangement links TRBV25-1 to TRBJ2-3, with TRBD2 matching 7 bases. The V and J ends lost 4 bases and 0 bases, in that order; junction bases with no gene match: 7. This CDR3 comprises 16 residues. Germline V gene sequence: CDR1 MGHDK, CDR2 SYGVNS. The CDR3 coding sequence is TGTGCCAGCAGTGCTCGGGGAGGGAGGAGCACAGATACGCAGTATTTT. Protein product: CASSARGGRSTDTQYF. The whole variable domain, remainder taken from reference TRBV25-1 and TRBJ2-3, is EADIYQTPRYLVIGTGKKITLECSQTMGHDKMYWYQQDPGMELHLIHYSYGVNSTEKGDLSSESTVSRIRTEHFPLTLESARPSHTSQYLCASSARGGRSTDTQYFGPGTRLTVL.

Details on this clone: The junction and the germline gene differ at one end; a read error may be behind it. This rearrangement joins TRBV4-1 to TRBJ1-1, with D unclear. The germline V gene encodes CDR1 MGHRA and CDR2 YSYEKL. The CDR3 runs 14 residues. CDR3 DNA: TGCGCCAGCAGCCAAGAAGCCGGGAACGCTGAAGCTTTCTTT. This codes for CASSQEAGNAEAFF.

This clone was recorded at least ten times. The chain employs TRBV4-1 and TRBJ2-7, with 9 positions matching TRBD2. V gave up 2 bases and J gave up 3 bases; unmatched junction bases: 5. The germline V gene encodes CDR1 MGHRA and CDR2 YSYEKL. The length of the CDR3 is 15 residues. In DNA form, the CDR3 reads TGCGCCAGCAGCCAATATTCTAGCGGGAACTACGAGCAGTACTTC. Its protein is CASSQYSSGNYEQYF.

The chain employs TRBV29-1 and TRBJ1-1, with TRBD1 as a possible D gene (6 bases). Trimming shortened V by 6 bases and J by 3 bases, and 11 bases separated the two germline ends. The CDR3 runs 12 residues. Germline values: CDR1 SQVTM, CDR2 ANQGSEA. DNA for the CDR3: TGCAGCGTACAGGGCAGATACACTGAAGCTTTCTTT. Protein sequence: CSVQGRYTEAFF.

The chain links TRBV2 to TRBJ1-6; unclear D gene. V dropped 6 bases and J dropped 0 bases, with 12 bases sitting between them. The CDR3 extends over 16 amino acids. Germline V lookup: CDR1 SNHLY, CDR2 FYNNEI. The CDR3 sequence is CASRGGLSSYNSPLHF. CDR3 nucleotide sequence: TGTGCCAGCAGGGGCGGATTGAGCTCCTATAATTCACCCCTCCACTTT.